This T cell receptor beta chain stems from a study of blood T cell repertoires in COVID-19. In the study overall: The study drew acute and convalescent COVID-19 samples from the United States, Italy and Spain. T cells, B-cell-depleted T cells, or PBMCs supplied cDNA or gDNA.

As originally analysed: Estimated nucleated cell counts came from reference gene primer amplification. Data came from immunoSEQ multiplex PCR; TCRdb stores just in-frame clones and leaves some out. V and J calls and clone size come straight from that table; D and trimming were deduced from the DNA. Of about 53,000 clones in the sample, just under 85% were seen once. CDR3 length: 13 amino acids. The ends lost 6 bases at V and 4 bases at J; junction bases unmatched: 3. Looked up from germline, CDR1 is MNHEY and CDR2 is SVGAGI. The sequence was obtained from a human donor in a cohort sampled during active COVID-19. The specimen sequenced was peripheral blood. The chain uses TRBV6-5 and TRBJ1-2, with 9 positions matching TRBD1. CDR3 in DNA: TGTGCCAGCAGGGACAGGGGCCCCTATGGCTACACCTTC. Protein: CASRDRGPYGYTF.